The 5 T cell receptor beta chains given below trace back to one sample, sequenced in a study of cytomegalovirus exposure and HLA in healthy donors. With 60 Vbeta and 13 Jbeta primers, the PCR was carried out. Repertoires were generated with immunoSEQ multiplex PCR, while TCRdb's copy carries only in-frame clones and drops some. The sample holds roughly 190,000 clones. Sequencing was done on a sample of PBMCs. Receptor source: a man aged 30-40 years in good health and CMV-seronegative.

This chain links TRBV18 with TRBJ1-4; D may be TRBD1 (5 bases). CDR3 length: 15 residues. Deletions cut 3 bases from V and 0 bases from J, with 8 bases between. In germline, CDR1 is KGHSH, CDR2 LQKENI. In DNA form, the CDR3 reads TGTGCCAGCTCACCGACAGATGCAACTAATGAAAAACTGTTTTTT. This encodes CASSPTDATNEKLFF. The entire variable domain, with the rest obtained from reference TRBV18 and TRBJ1-4, is as follows: NAGVMQNPRHLVRRRGQEARLRCSPMKGHSHVYWYRQLPEEGLKFMVYLQKENIIDESGMPKERFSAEFPKEGPSILRIQQVVRGDSAAYFCASSPTDATNEKLFFGSGTQLSVL.

The chain carries TRBV14 and TRBJ1-1, with 8 bases identical to TRBD1. Looked up from germline, CDR1 is SGHDN and CDR2 is FVKESK. V lost 6 bases and J lost 1; bases outside the gene matches: 7. This CDR3 has 15 residues. The CDR3 loop reads CASRPLRGQNTEAFF. The CDR3, as DNA: TGTGCCAGCAGACCCCTCAGGGGGCAGAACACTGAAGCTTTCTTT.

The chain couples TRBV11-1 to TRBJ1-3, with unresolved D. The germline V gene encodes CDR1 SGHAT and CDR2 FQDESV (reference sequence). V was shortened by 4 bases and J by 0 bases, with 10 bases between the two germline ends. This CDR3 spans 15 amino acids. The CDR3 protein is CASSSAGTSGNTIYF. The DNA for the CDR3 is TGTGCCAGCAGCTCGGCAGGAACCTCTGGAAACACCATATATTTT. The full variable domain, rest sourced from reference TRBV11-1 and TRBJ1-3, is EAEVAQSPRYKITEKSQAVAFWCDPISGHATLYWYRQILGQGPELLVQFQDESVVDDSQLPKDRFSAERLKGVDSTLKIQPAELGDSAMYLCASSSAGTSGNTIYFGEGSWLTVV.

V usage is TRBV5-1 and J usage is TRBJ1-2, with D perhaps matching TRBD1 (5 bases). This CDR3 spans 14 amino acids. Trimming shortened V by 4 bases and J by 7 bases, and 17 bases separated the two germline ends. In germline, CDR1 is SGHRS, CDR2 YFSETQ. The CDR3 DNA follows: TGCGCCAGCAGCCCCGGACAAGGCCCCGCTGGCTACACCTTC. Amino acid sequence: CASSPGQGPAGYTF.

Here the CDR3 reads CASSTEVQETYGYTF. The DNA of the CDR3 is TGTGCCAGCAGCACCGAGGTACAGGAGACCTATGGCTACACCTTC. The V gene is TRBV7-8, the J gene TRBJ1-2, with D possibly matching TRBD1 (5 bases). The CDR3 loop spans 15 amino acids. Trimming left V 5 bases short and J 4 bases short, with 17 bases between. Germline V gene lookup returns CDR1 SGHVS and CDR2 FQNEAQ.